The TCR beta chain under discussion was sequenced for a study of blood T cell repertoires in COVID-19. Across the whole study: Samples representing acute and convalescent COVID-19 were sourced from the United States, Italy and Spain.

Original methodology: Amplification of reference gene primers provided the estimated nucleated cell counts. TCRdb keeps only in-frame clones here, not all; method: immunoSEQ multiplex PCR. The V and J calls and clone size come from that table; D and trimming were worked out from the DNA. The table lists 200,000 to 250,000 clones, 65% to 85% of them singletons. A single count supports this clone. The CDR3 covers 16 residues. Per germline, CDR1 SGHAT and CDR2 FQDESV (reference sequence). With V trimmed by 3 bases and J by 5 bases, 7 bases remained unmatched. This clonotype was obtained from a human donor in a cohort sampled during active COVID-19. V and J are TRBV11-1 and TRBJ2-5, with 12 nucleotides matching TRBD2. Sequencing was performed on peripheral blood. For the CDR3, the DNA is TGTGCCAGCAGCTTCGCTAGCGGGAGGGCCGGTGAGACCCAGTACTTC. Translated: CASSFASGRAGETQYF.